This T cell receptor beta chain was recorded in a study of T cell responses to AZD1222 COVID-19 vaccine. Germline CDR1 and CDR2: KGHSH and LQKENI. V was clipped by 4 bases and J by 6 bases; unmatched bases: 17. The CDR3 covers 17 residues. TCRdb's copy holds only in-frame clones and misses some; the assay was immunoSEQ multiplex PCR. The sample yields 95,000 to 100,000 clones, 84% seen once. The V and J genes are TRBV18 and TRBJ1-2; 7 bases line up with TRBD1. The sequence derives from an adult who received the AZD1222 COVID-19 vaccine. Sequencing used peripheral blood, obtained 28 days after the second AZD1222 dose. The CDR3 DNA reads as TGTGCCAGCTCACTCGGGACAGCTATCTCCCCTACGGATGGCTACACCTTC. Translating it yields CASSLGTAISPTDGYTF.